Listed here is a single T cell receptor (beta chain). The data originate from a study of blood T cells in healthy people across ages. The CDR3 contains 15 residues. Germline CDR1 and CDR2: SGHRS and YFSETQ. V gave up 0 bases and J gave up 1 base, with 10 bases separating them. A second roughly 6 to 11 cycle PCR used barcoded and J-beta primers. TCRdb used MiXCR to reprocess the 5' RACE reads, holding one entry per CDR3 protein. The table has 650,000 to 700,000 distinct CDR3 sequences, 52% seen once; the top ten hold roughly 12%. The rearrangement links TRBV5-1 to TRBJ1-1, with D possibly TRBD1 on 6 matching bases. This sequence originates from an elderly woman in good health. The source material was blood. The CDR3 spells CASSLEGGRNTEAFF. Written as DNA, the CDR3 is TGCGCCAGCAGCTTGGAAGGGGGGAGGAACACTGAAGCTTTCTTT.